This T cell receptor beta chain was obtained from a study of blood T cell repertoires in COVID-19. Study details: Sites in the United States, Italy and Spain provided acute and convalescent COVID-19 samples. PBMCs, B-cell-depleted T cells, or T cells provided the cDNA or gDNA that made up the material.

The Seattle site enrolled patients during active infection and followed them longitudinally. The CDR3 has 17 residues. The V gene's germline CDR1 is SGHKS and CDR2 YYEKEE (reference sequence). Unmatched junction bases numbered 12, after V lost 2 bases and J lost 5 bases. Methods used by the authors: Counts of nucleated cells, estimated from reference gene primer amplification, were obtained. This table comes from immunoSEQ multiplex PCR, and its TCRdb copy is limited to in-frame clones, with some not included. From that table come the V and J calls and clone size; the DNA was used to work out D and trimming. The sample lists fewer than 90,000 clones; approximately 80% were seen once.

The sample comprised peripheral blood. This clonotype was sampled from a man in his 70s with COVID-19, enrolled during active disease. V is TRBV5-5 and J is TRBJ2-1, with 8 bases matching TRBD1. CDR3 amino acids: CASSFILTGTGHNEQFF. In nucleotides, the CDR3 is TGTGCCAGCAGCTTTATTCTAACCGGGACAGGCCACAATGAGCAGTTCTTC.